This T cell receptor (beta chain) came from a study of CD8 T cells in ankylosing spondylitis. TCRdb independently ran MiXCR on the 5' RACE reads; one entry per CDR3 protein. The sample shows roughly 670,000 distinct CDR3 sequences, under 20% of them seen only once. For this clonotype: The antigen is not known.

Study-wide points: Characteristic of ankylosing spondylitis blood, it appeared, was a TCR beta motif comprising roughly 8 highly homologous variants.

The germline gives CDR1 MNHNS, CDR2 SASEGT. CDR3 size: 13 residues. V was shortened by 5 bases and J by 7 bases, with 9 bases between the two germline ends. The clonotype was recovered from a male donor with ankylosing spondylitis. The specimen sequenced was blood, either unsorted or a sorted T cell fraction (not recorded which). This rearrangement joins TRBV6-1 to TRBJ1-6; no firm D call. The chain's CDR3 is CASSRSRNSPLHF. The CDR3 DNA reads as TGTGCCAGCAGTCGGTCCCGAAATTCACCCCTCCACTTT.